This T cell receptor (beta chain) was found in a study of blood T cell repertoires in COVID-19. Study overall: Donors in the United States, Italy and Spain gave samples during acute or convalescent COVID-19.

This table comes from immunoSEQ multiplex PCR, and its TCRdb copy is limited to in-frame clones, with some not included. Counted here are about 280,000 clones, about four fifths occurring once; the ten biggest clones make up 9.4%. Sample: peripheral blood. This clonotype was obtained from a woman aged 50 to 60 who had recovered from COVID-19.

In DNA form, the CDR3 reads TGCAGCGTTGACCCGGGACAGGGTTCCTATGGCTACACCTTC. Amino acid sequence: CSVDPGQGSYGYTF. The chain couples TRBV29-1 to TRBJ1-2; 9 nucleotides line up with TRBD1. The V and J ends lost 3 bases and 4 bases, in that order; junction bases with no gene match: 6. In germline, CDR1 is SQVTM, CDR2 ANQGSEA. There are 14 residues in the CDR3.